One sample yielded the 32 T cell receptor beta chains listed below, sequenced in a study of beta chain features in type 1 diabetes. General study findings and limits: All four CD4+ subsets from Type 1 diabetes patients carried moderately but significantly shorter TCRB CDR3s.

TCRB transcripts that were expressed got sequenced, as all of the isolated RNA had been reverse transcribed. Data came from immunoSEQ multiplex PCR; TCRdb stores just in-frame clones and leaves some out. The sample contains a few hundred thousand clones, about 13% of which appear only once. These receptors lack a known antigen. Sequencing was carried out using naive CD4+ T cells from blood. These receptors came from a woman aged 18 to 35 with type 1 diabetes.

The rearrangement joins TRBV7-9 to TRBJ2-5; 8 bases align to TRBD2. Germline trimming cut 11 bases from V and 4 bases from J; bases unmatched to any gene: 6. The CDR3 length is 12 residues. Germline loops: CDR1 SEHNR, CDR2 FQNEAQ (reference sequence). CDR3 residues: CAGGRNSETQYF. The DNA of the CDR3 is TGTGCCGGCGGGAGGAATTCAGAGACCCAGTACTTC.

This chain joins TRBV7-2 and TRBJ2-7; weak D call: TRBD2 (5 bases). With 4 bases removed from V and 7 bases from J, the gap between germline ends came to 14 bases. CDR1 and CDR2 (germline): SGHTA, FQGNSA. The CDR3 has 13 amino acids. The DNA of the CDR3 is TGTGCCAGCAGCTCTACACCAACGGGAGAGCAGTACGTC. Encoded protein: CASSSTPTGEQYV.

This clone was observed a few times. The chain recombines TRBV7-9 with TRBJ2-5, with TRBD2 matching over 9 bases. V lost 1 base, J lost 2 bases, and 2 bases stayed unmatched. Germline V gives CDR1 SEHNR, CDR2 FQNEAQ (reference sequence). The CDR3 totals 15 residues. Here the CDR3 reads CASSLGAGGQETQYF. The CDR3 bases are TGTGCCAGCAGCTTAGGGGCGGGAGGGCAAGAGACCCAGTACTTC.

V and J are TRBV28 and TRBJ2-7, with a weak D call TRBD1 (5 bases). The CDR3 is 17 residues long. Trimming cost V 4 bases and J 6 bases, with 25 bases left between them. CDR1 and CDR2 from the germline V gene are MDHEN and SYDVKM. CDR3 sequence: CASSYLIQAGQKGEQYF. For the CDR3, the DNA is TGTGCCAGCAGTTACCTCATACAGGCAGGCCAGAAAGGCGAGCAGTACTTC.

This clone was detected a few times. This chain links TRBV4-1 with TRBJ2-2; 7 bases match TRBD1. Germline V lookup: CDR1 MGHRA, CDR2 YSYEKL. Losses at the gene ends were 2 bases for V and 6 bases for J; bases not matched to a gene: 12. The CDR3 length is 17 residues. Here the CDR3 DNA reads TGCGCCAGCAGCCAATTCCCCAGGGGGAAAATCGCCGGGGAGCTGTTTTTT. It translates to CASSQFPRGKIAGELFF.

This clone has just a few counts. The chain is built from TRBV5-1 and TRBJ2-1; TRBD2 might be the D (5 bases). The V gene's germline CDR1 is SGHRS and CDR2 YFSETQ. V lost 0 bases and J lost 1, with 8 bases in between. The CDR3 extends over 15 amino acids. The CDR3 reads CASSLVGDSYNEQFF. For the CDR3, the DNA is TGCGCCAGCAGCTTGGTCGGGGATTCCTACAATGAGCAGTTCTTC.

This sequence joins TRBV7-9 and TRBJ2-2, with TRBD1 identical over 8 bases. After removal of 1 base from V and 6 bases from J, the junction contained 7 bases not matched to a gene. The CDR3 is 16 amino acids. The germline CDR1 and CDR2 sequences are SEHNR and FQNEAQ (reference sequence). CDR3 in amino acids: CASSLVFDRGAGELFF. CDR3 DNA: TGTGCCAGCAGCTTAGTTTTCGACAGGGGCGCCGGGGAGCTGTTTTTT.

This clone was counted a few times. Additional DNA sequences in this sample encode the identical CDR3. The chain employs TRBV18 and TRBJ2-1; possible D gene TRBD1, 5 bases. This CDR3 is 13 amino acids long. V was cut by 3 bases and J by 8 bases, with 11 bases left in between. Germline loops: CDR1 KGHSH, CDR2 LQKENI. The DNA of the CDR3 is TGTGCCAGCTCACCGAGGCAGGGCGATGAGCAGTTCTTC. Translated, it gives CASSPRQGDEQFF.

The table lists this clone with a few counts. The genes are TRBV7-2 and TRBJ2-1, with TRBD2 as a possible D gene (7 bases). Between the trimmed V and J ends, which lost 5 bases and 2 bases, there was a span of 13 bases. The CDR3 covers 15 residues. The germline CDR1 and CDR2 sequences are SGHTA and FQGNSA. CDR3: CASSRSGDTYNEQFF. The CDR3 nucleotides are TGTGCCAGCAGCCGGAGCGGGGACACCTACAATGAGCAGTTCTTC.

This clone turned up a few times. V is TRBV30 and J is TRBJ2-3, with D perhaps TRBD1 (6 bases). V was pared by 1 base and J by 0 bases, with 11 bases between. Germline V gene data show CDR1 as GTSNPN and CDR2 as SVGIG (reference sequence). The CDR3 has 15 amino acids. CDR3 sequence: CAWSGSGQSTDTQYF. The CDR3, as DNA: TGTGCCTGGAGTGGTTCGGGACAAAGCACAGATACGCAGTATTTT. The full variable domain, rest sourced from reference TRBV30 and TRBJ2-3, is SQTIHQWPATLVQPVGSPLSLECTVEGTSNPNLYWYRQAAGRGLQLLFYSVGIGQISSEVPQNLSASRPQDRQFILSSKKLLLSDSGFYLCAWSGSGQSTDTQYFGPGTRLTVL.

The chain uses TRBV11-2 and TRBJ1-3; 10 bases map to TRBD1. Germline CDR1 reads SGHAT; CDR2 reads FQNNGV. This CDR3 has 18 residues. V was pared by 4 bases and J by 4 bases, with 13 bases of the junction left unmatched. The chain's CDR3 is CASSSMRPGQGRGNTIYF. The CDR3 region has the DNA TGTGCCAGCAGCTCCATGAGACCGGGACAGGGGAGGGGAAACACCATATATTTT.

The rearrangement joins TRBV28 to TRBJ2-1, with 12 bases aligning to TRBD2. The germline V gene has CDR1 MDHEN and CDR2 SYDVKM. The CDR3 spans 15 residues. Unmatched junction bases numbered 5, after V lost 7 bases and J lost 4 bases. CDR3 amino acids: CASTPGLAGYNEQFF. DNA for the CDR3: TGTGCCAGCACCCCAGGACTAGCGGGATACAATGAGCAGTTCTTC.

This clone has only a few counts. J is TRBJ2-3 and V is TRBV7-2, with a possible D match to TRBD1 (6 bases). This CDR3 is 13 amino acids long. Per germline, CDR1 SGHTA and CDR2 FQGNSA. Trimming removed 3 bases from V and 6 bases from J, with 10 bases in between. CDR3 protein: CASSFQGTDTQYF. Here the CDR3 DNA reads TGTGCCAGCAGCTTTCAGGGGACGGATACGCAGTATTTT.

This clone has just a few counts. This chain uses TRBV4-1 with TRBJ2-1, with a weak D call TRBD2 (5 bases). Deletions cut 0 bases from V and 0 bases from J, with 12 bases between. The CDR3 contains 17 residues. CDR1 is MGHRA, CDR2 YSYEKL, per germline. Here the CDR3 reads CASSQESDSSSYNEQFF. Here the CDR3 DNA reads TGCGCCAGCAGCCAAGAATCGGACTCGAGCTCCTACAATGAGCAGTTCTTC.

This clone turned up a few times. The chain employs TRBV18 and TRBJ1-5; the D gene is possibly TRBD1 (5 bases). Germline CDR1 KGHSH, CDR2 LQKENI. CDR3 length equals 12 residues. V was trimmed by 8 bases and J by 2 bases, leaving 7 bases between them. In DNA form, the CDR3 reads TGTGCCAGCCAGGGTCGCAATCAGCCCCAGCATTTT. It codes for CASQGRNQPQHF.

In its sample, this clone was seen a few times. The chain carries TRBV6-5 and TRBJ2-3; D might be TRBD1 (6 bases). The ends were cut back, 0 bases at V and 0 bases at J, with 10 bases in the middle. This CDR3 is built from 16 residues. The germline CDR1 and CDR2 sequences are MNHEY and SVGAGI. The CDR3 region is CASSYSPGASTDTQYF. The CDR3 DNA reads as TGTGCCAGCAGTTACTCCCCAGGGGCCAGCACAGATACGCAGTATTTT.

The gene calls are TRBV7-2 and TRBJ2-7, with 8 bases fitting TRBD2. The CDR3 length is 16 residues. J gave up 0 bases and V 3 bases, and 7 bases lay outside the gene matches. Germline loops: CDR1 SGHTA, CDR2 FQGNSA. CDR3 coding DNA: TGTGCCAGCAGCTTTCCGGGGCGGGGGGACTCCTACGAGCAGTACTTC. It specifies CASSFPGRGDSYEQYF.

The chain couples TRBV5-1 to TRBJ2-1; weak D call: TRBD1 (7 bases). Trimming shortened V by 0 bases and J by 0 bases, and 19 bases separated the two germline ends. CDR1 is SGHRS, CDR2 YFSETQ, per germline. The CDR3 is 19 residues long. The CDR3 DNA reads as TGCGCCAGCAGCTTGGCCTTGCCAGGGGGGAGTAGCTCCTACAATGAGCAGTTCTTC. This sequence encodes CASSLALPGGSSSYNEQFF.

This clone was detected only a few times. This chain connects TRBV14 to TRBJ2-7, with a weak D call TRBD1 (6 bases). This CDR3 contains 13 residues. The V gene lost 0 bases and the J gene lost 8 bases, with 11 bases spanning the gap. Germline CDR1 is SGHDN and CDR2 is FVKESK. CDR3 protein: CASSQDRGRQQYF. The CDR3 DNA sequence: TGTGCCAGCAGCCAAGACAGGGGAAGACAGCAGTACTTC.

This clone was observed a handful of times. The J gene is TRBJ2-1, the V gene TRBV7-9; D unresolved. The CDR3 is 15 residues long. The germline V gene has CDR1 SEHNR and CDR2 FQNEAQ (reference sequence). V gave up 0 bases and J gave up 7 bases, with 13 bases separating them. The CDR3 DNA sequence: TGTGCCAGCAGCTTAGCGTCTCCTAGTCTGAATGAGCAGTTCTTC. This translates into CASSLASPSLNEQFF.

The table lists this clone with a few counts. This chain joins TRBV19 and TRBJ2-1; TRBD1 matches at 8 bases. The V segment lost 3 bases and the J segment 8 bases; nucleotides outside the gene matches: 21. CDR3 size: 19 residues. Germline-derived CDR1 and CDR2 are LNHDA and SQIVND (reference sequence). CDR3 protein: CASSIRNPLQGAKFHEQFF. DNA of the CDR3: TGTGCCAGTAGTATTCGGAACCCTCTGCAGGGGGCGAAGTTCCATGAGCAGTTCTTC.

The chain joins TRBV28 to TRBJ2-3; 9 bases map to TRBD1. The CDR3 contains 16 residues. The germline CDR1 and CDR2 sequences are MDHEN and SYDVKM. J lost 4 bases, V lost 6 bases, and 11 bases had no gene match. CDR3 region: CASRSAGTGLADTQYF. The CDR3 DNA sequence: TGTGCCAGCAGATCAGCCGGGACAGGGCTCGCAGATACGCAGTATTTT.

This clone was recorded a few times. J is TRBJ1-1 and V is TRBV5-1; D is undetermined. The V end lost 3 bases, the J end lost 5 bases, and 11 bases lay between the germline ends. Looked up from germline, CDR1 is SGHRS and CDR2 is YFSETQ. This CDR3 region has 13 residues. The CDR3 is CASSSGRRTEAFF. DNA for the CDR3: TGCGCCAGCAGCTCTGGAAGGAGGACTGAAGCTTTCTTT.

This clone has just a few counts. V gene TRBV27 combines with J gene TRBJ2-1; TRBD2 matches 11 bases. Germline CDR1 reads MNHEY; CDR2 reads SMNVEV (reference sequence). The CDR3 has 17 residues. J gave up 7 bases and V 4 bases, and 12 bases lay outside the gene matches. CDR3 protein: CASSSPQLAGVINEQFF. In DNA form, the CDR3 reads TGTGCCAGCAGTTCCCCCCAACTAGCGGGAGTGATTAATGAGCAGTTCTTC.

The V and J genes are TRBV19 and TRBJ1-5; 8 bases are shared with TRBD1. The CDR3 covers 13 residues. Germline V CDR1 and CDR2: LNHDA, SQIVND (reference sequence). J lost 6 bases, V lost 8 bases, and 6 bases had no gene match. The CDR3 region is CASGQGLGQPQHF. In DNA form, the CDR3 reads TGTGCCAGTGGACAGGGCTTGGGTCAGCCCCAGCATTTT.

V usage is TRBV30 and J usage is TRBJ1-4; TRBD1 aligns across 7 bases. The CDR3 runs to 15 residues. Per the germline V gene, CDR1 is GTSNPN and CDR2 is SVGIG (reference sequence). The ends lost 3 bases at V and 7 bases at J; junction bases unmatched: 11. The CDR3 loop is CAWRRQRGHGEKLFF. CDR3 nucleotides: TGTGCCTGGAGACGCCAAAGGGGGCACGGTGAAAAACTGTTTTTT.

The CDR3 sequence is CASSLMSGVGTEAFF. CDR3 sequence (DNA): TGTGCCAGCAGCTTAATGTCAGGGGTAGGGACTGAAGCTTTCTTT. The V call is TRBV7-2, the J call TRBJ1-1; TRBD1 might be the D (6 bases). This CDR3 is 15 amino acids long. Germline CDR1 and CDR2: SGHTA and FQGNSA. Trimming removed 2 bases at V and 5 bases at J, with 15 bases between. Looking up the rest from reference TRBV7-2 and TRBJ1-1 gives the full variable domain: GAGVSQSPSNKVTEKGKDVELRCDPISGHTALYWYRQSLGQGLEFLIYFQGNSAPDKSGLPSDRFSAERTGGSVSTLTIQRTQQEDSAVYLCASSLMSGVGTEAFFGQGTRLTVV.

A few counts support this clone. The gene calls are TRBV27 and TRBJ2-7; TRBD2 is a possible D gene (6 bases). The V and J ends lost 3 bases and 2 bases respectively, with 11 bases between them. This CDR3 comprises 14 residues. CDR1 and CDR2 (germline): MNHEY, SMNVEV (reference sequence). This chain's CDR3 is CASSLRREAYEQYV. Written as DNA, the CDR3 is TGTGCCAGCAGTTTGCGGCGGGAAGCCTACGAGCAGTACGTC.

This clone was observed a few times. The rearrangement uses TRBV9 and TRBJ1-1, with 8 bases fitting TRBD1. V lost 3 bases to trimming and J lost 4 bases; unmatched junction nucleotides: 5. The CDR3 extends over 14 amino acids. Germline V gene data show CDR1 as SGDLS and CDR2 as YYNGEE. This chain's CDR3 is CASSALQGGTEAFF. DNA of the CDR3: TGTGCCAGCAGCGCCTTACAGGGGGGCACTGAAGCTTTCTTT. Supplemented by reference TRBV9 and TRBJ1-1, the full variable domain reads DSGVTQTPKHLITATGQRVTLRCSPRSGDLSVYWYQQSLDQGLQFLIQYYNGEERAKGNILERFSAQQFPDLHSELNLSSLELGDSALYFCASSALQGGTEAFFGQGTRLTVV.

The chain has TRBV5-1 and TRBJ2-5; TRBD1 matches at 9 bases. V lost 4 bases and J lost 4; bases outside the gene matches: 8. Germline lookup yields CDR1 SGHRS and CDR2 YFSETQ. This CDR3 is built from 15 residues. CDR3: CASSVGQGWVETQYF. The CDR3 bases are TGCGCCAGCAGCGTCGGACAGGGGTGGGTAGAGACCCAGTACTTC.

In this sample, this clone turned up a few times. The rearrangement links TRBV7-2 to TRBJ2-1, with D tentatively TRBD2 (6 bases). CDR3 length equals 12 residues. With 6 bases removed from V and 10 bases from J, the gap between germline ends came to 13 bases. In germline, CDR1 is SGHTA, CDR2 FQGNSA. This chain's CDR3 is CASSGSGLEQFF. CDR3 DNA sequence: TGTGCCAGCAGTGGTAGCGGTCTAGAGCAGTTCTTC.

This clone appeared a few times. The rearrangement uses TRBV4-1 and TRBJ2-7, with TRBD2 matching 10 bases. The germline gives CDR1 MGHRA, CDR2 YSYEKL. The J segment lost 3 bases and the V segment lost 5 bases, leaving 7 bases of the junction unmatched. CDR3 length equals 15 residues. CDR3 bases: TGCGCCAGCAGCTTACGTCTAGCGGGAGACTACGAGCAGTACGTC. Translated: CASSLRLAGDYEQYV.